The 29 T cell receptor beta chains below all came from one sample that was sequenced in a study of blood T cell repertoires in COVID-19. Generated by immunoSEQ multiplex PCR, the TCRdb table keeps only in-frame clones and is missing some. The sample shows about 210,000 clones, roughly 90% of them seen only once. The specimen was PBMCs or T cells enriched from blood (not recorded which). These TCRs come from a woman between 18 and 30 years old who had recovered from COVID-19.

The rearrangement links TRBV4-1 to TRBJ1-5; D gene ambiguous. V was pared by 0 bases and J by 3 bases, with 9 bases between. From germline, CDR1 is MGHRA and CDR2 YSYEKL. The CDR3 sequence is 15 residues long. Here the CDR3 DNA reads TGCGCCAGCAGCCAAGAAACAGCCCCCAATCAGCCCCAGCATTTT. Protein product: CASSQETAPNQPQHF.

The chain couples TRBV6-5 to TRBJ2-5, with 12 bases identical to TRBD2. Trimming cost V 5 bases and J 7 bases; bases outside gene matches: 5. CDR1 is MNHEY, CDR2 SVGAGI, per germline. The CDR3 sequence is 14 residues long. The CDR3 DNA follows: TGTGCCAGCAGTCAACTAGCGGGGGGTTCGACCCAGTACTTC. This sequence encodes CASSQLAGGSTQYF.

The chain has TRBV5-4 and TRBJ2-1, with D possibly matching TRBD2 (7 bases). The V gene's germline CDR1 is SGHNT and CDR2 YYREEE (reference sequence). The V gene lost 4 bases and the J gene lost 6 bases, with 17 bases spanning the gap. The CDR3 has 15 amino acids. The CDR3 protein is CASSPLEGGTNEQFF. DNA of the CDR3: TGTGCCAGCAGCCCACTCGAGGGGGGGACCAATGAGCAGTTCTTC.

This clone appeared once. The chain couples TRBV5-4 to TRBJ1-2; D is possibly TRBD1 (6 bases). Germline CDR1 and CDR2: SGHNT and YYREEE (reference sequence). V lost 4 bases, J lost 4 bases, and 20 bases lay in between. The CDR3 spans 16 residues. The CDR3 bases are TGTGCCAGCAGCCCCGGGGGGGGGCAAATATTCTATGGCTACACCTTC. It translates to CASSPGGGQIFYGYTF. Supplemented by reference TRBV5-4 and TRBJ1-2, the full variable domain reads ETGVTQSPTHLIKTRGQQVTLRCSSQSGHNTVSWYQQALGQGPQFIFQYYREEENGRGNFPPRFSGLQFPNYSSELNVNALELDDSALYLCASSPGGGQIFYGYTFGSGTRLTVV.

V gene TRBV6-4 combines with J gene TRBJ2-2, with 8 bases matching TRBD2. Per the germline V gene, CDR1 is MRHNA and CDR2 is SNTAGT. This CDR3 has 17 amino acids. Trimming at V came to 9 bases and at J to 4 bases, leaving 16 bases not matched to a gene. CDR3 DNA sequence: TGTGCCAGTCTAATCGGTAGCGGGGAAGGCTGCACCGGGGAGCTGTTTTTT. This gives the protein CASLIGSGEGCTGELFF.

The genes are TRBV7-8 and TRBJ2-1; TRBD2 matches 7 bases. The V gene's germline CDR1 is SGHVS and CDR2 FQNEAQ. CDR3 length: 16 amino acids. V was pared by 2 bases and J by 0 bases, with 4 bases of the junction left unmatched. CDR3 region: CASSLQRGYSYNEQFF. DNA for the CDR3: TGTGCCAGCAGCTTACAGCGGGGCTACTCCTACAATGAGCAGTTCTTC. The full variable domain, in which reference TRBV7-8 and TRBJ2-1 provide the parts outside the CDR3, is GAGVSQSPRYKVAKRGQDVALRCDPISGHVSLFWYQQALGQGPEFLTYFQNEAQLDKSGLPSDRFFAERPEGSVSTLKIQRTQQEDSAVYLCASSLQRGYSYNEQFFGPGTRLTVL.

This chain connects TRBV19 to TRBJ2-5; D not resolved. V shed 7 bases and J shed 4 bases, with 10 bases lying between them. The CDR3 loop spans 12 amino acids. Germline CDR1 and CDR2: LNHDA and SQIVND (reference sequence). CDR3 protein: CASTADRETQYF. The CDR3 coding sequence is TGTGCCAGTACCGCGGATAGAGAGACCCAGTACTTC.

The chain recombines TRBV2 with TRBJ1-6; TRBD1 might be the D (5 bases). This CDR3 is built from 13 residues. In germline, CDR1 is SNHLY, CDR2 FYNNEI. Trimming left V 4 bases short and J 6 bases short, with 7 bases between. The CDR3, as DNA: TGTGCCAGCAGTGGGACAATTAATTCACCCCTCCACTTT. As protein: CASSGTINSPLHF.

CDR3 in amino acids: CASTFQGNTEAFF. The DNA of the CDR3 is TGTGCCAGTACCTTCCAGGGAAACACTGAAGCTTTCTTT. This chain links TRBV19 with TRBJ1-1; TRBD1 is a possible D gene (5 bases). Germline CDR1 LNHDA, CDR2 SQIVND (reference sequence). The CDR3 has 13 residues. V was pared by 7 bases and J by 2 bases, with 11 bases between.

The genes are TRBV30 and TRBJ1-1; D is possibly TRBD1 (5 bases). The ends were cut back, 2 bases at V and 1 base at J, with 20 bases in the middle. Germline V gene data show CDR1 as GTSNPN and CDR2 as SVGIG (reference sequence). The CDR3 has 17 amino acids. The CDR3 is CAWSIGNLGQGNTEAFF. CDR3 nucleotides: TGTGCCTGGAGTATAGGGAACCTCGGGCAGGGGAACACTGAAGCTTTCTTT.

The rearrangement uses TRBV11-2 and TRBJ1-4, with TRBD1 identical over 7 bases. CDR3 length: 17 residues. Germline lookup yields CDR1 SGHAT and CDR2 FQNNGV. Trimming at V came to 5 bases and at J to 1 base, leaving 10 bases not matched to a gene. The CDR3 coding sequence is TGTGCCAGCAGCCCTAAGACAGGGTATGGAACTAATGAAAAACTGTTTTTT. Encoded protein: CASSPKTGYGTNEKLFF.

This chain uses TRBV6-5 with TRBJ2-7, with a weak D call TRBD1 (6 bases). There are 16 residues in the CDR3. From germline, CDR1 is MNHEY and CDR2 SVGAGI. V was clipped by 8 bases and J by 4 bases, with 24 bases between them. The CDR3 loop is CASRSRHTGFEYEQYF. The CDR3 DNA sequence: TGTGCCAGCCGTTCACGTCACACAGGGTTTGAGTACGAGCAGTACTTC.

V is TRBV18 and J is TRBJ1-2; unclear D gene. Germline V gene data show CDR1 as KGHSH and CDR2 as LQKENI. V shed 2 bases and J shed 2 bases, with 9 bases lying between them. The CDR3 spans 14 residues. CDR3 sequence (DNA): TGTGCCAGCTCACCAGAGGTCCAGAACTATGGCTACACCTTC. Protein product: CASSPEVQNYGYTF. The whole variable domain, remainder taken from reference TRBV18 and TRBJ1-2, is NAGVMQNPRHLVRRRGQEARLRCSPMKGHSHVYWYRQLPEEGLKFMVYLQKENIIDESGMPKERFSAEFPKEGPSILRIQQVVRGDSAAYFCASSPEVQNYGYTFGSGTRLTVV.

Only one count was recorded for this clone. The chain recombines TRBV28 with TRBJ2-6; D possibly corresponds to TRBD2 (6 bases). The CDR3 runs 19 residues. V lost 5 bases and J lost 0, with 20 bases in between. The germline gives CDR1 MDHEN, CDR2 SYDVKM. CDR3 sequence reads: CASSPEGRDGSSGANVLTF. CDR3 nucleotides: TGTGCCAGCAGTCCAGAGGGCCGGGACGGGAGCTCTGGGGCCAACGTCCTGACTTTC.

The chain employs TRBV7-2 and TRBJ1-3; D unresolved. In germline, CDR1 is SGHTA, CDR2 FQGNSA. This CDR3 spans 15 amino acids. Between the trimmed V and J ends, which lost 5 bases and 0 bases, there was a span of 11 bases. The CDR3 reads CASSAARLSGNTIYF. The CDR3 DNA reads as TGTGCCAGCAGCGCTGCGCGACTCTCTGGAAACACCATATATTTT.

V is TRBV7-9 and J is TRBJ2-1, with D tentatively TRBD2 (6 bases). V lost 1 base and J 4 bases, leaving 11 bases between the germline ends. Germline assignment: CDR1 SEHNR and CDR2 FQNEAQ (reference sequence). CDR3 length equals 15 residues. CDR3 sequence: CASSLGGLPYNEQFF. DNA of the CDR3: TGTGCCAGCAGCTTAGGGGGACTGCCTTACAATGAGCAGTTCTTC.

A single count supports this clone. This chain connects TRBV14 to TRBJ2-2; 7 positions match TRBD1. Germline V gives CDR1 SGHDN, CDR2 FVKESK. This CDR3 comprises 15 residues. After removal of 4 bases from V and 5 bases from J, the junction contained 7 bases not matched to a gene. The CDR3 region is CASSPLTGWTGELFF. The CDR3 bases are TGTGCCAGCAGCCCCTTGACAGGGTGGACCGGGGAGCTGTTTTTT.

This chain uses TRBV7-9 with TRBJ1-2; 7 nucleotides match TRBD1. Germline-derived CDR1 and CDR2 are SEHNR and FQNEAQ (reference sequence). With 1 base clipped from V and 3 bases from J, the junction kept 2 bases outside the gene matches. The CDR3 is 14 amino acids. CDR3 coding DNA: TGTGCCAGCAGCTTAGGGGACAGCCACTATGGCTACACCTTC. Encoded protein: CASSLGDSHYGYTF.

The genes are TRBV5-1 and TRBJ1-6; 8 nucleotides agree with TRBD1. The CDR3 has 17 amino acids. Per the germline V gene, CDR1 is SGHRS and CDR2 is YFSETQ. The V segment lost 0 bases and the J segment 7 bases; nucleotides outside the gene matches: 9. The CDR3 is CASSLDRGAIENSPLHF. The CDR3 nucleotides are TGCGCCAGCAGCTTGGACAGGGGGGCGATTGAGAATTCACCCCTCCACTTT. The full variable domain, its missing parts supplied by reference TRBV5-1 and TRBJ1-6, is KAGVTQTPRYLIKTRGQQVTLSCSPISGHRSVSWYQQTPGQGLQFLFEYFSETQRNKGNFPGRFSGRQFSNSRSEMNVSTLELGDSALYLCASSLDRGAIENSPLHFGNGTRLTVT.

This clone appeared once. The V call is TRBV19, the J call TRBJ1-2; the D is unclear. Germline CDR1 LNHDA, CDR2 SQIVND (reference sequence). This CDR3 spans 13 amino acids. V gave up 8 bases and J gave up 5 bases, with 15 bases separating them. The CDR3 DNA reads TGTGCCAGTTCATTACAGACGAAATATGGCTACACCTTC. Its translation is CASSLQTKYGYTF.

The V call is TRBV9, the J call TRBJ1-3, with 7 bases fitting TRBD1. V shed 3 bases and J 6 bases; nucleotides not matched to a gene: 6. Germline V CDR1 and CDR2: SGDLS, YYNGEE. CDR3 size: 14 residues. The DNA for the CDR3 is TGTGCCAGCAGCGGCGACAGGGAGTTAAACACCATATATTTT. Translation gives CASSGDRELNTIYF.

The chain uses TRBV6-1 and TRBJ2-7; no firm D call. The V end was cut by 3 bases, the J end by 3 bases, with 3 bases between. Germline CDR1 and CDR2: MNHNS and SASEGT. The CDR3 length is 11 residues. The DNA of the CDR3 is TGTGCCAGCAGTGACAGCTACGAGCAGTACTTC. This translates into CASSDSYEQYF.

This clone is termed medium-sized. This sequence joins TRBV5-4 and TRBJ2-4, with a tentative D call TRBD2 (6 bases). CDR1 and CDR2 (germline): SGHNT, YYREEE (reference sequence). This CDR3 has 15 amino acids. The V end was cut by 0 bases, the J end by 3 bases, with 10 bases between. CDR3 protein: CASSLGAAGKNIQYF. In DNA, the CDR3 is TGTGCCAGCAGCTTGGGAGCAGCGGGCAAAAACATTCAGTACTTC. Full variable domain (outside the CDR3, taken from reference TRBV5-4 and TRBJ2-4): ETGVTQSPTHLIKTRGQQVTLRCSSQSGHNTVSWYQQALGQGPQFIFQYYREEENGRGNFPPRFSGLQFPNYSSELNVNALELDDSALYLCASSLGAAGKNIQYFGAGTRLSVL.

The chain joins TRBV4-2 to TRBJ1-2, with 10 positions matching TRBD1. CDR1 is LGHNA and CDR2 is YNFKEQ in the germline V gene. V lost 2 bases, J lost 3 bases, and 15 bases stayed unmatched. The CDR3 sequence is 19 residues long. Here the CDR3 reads CASSQTREGTGEAYYGYTF. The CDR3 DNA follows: TGTGCCAGCAGCCAAACACGAGAAGGGACAGGGGAAGCCTACTATGGCTACACCTTC.

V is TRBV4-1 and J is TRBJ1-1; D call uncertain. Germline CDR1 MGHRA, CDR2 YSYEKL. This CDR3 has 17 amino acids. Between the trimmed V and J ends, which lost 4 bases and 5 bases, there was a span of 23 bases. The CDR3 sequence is CASSPEDFKGGQTEAFF. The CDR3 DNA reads TGCGCCAGCAGCCCAGAAGACTTTAAGGGAGGTCAGACTGAAGCTTTCTTT.

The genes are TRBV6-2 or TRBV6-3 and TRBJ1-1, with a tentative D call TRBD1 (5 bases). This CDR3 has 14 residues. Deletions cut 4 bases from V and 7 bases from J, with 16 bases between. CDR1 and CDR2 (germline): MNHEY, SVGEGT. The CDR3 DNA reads TGTGCCAGCAGTTTAGACAACAGGCTAATTGAAGCTTTCTTT. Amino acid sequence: CASSLDNRLIEAFF.

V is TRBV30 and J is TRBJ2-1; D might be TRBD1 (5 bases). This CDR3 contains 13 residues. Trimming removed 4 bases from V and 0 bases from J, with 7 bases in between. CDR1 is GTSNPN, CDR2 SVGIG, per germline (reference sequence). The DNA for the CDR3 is TGTGCCTGGACGCAGGGCTCCTACAATGAGCAGTTCTTC. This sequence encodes CAWTQGSYNEQFF.

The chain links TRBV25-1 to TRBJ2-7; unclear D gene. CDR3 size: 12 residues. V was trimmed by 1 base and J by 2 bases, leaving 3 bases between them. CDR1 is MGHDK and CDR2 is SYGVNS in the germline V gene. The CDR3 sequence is CASSESTYEQYF. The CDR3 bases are TGTGCCAGCAGTGAATCCACCTACGAGCAGTACTTC.

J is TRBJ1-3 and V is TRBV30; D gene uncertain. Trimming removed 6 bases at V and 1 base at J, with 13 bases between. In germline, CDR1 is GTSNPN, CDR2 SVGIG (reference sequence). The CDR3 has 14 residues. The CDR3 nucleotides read TGTGCCTGTGCCTTAGAATTTTCTGGAAACACCATATATTTT. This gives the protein CACALEFSGNTIYF.